The clone carrying this T cell receptor beta chain was recorded at least ten times. No antigen is known for it. The sample comes from a study of sequential checkpoint blockade in melanoma. Study observations and caveats: Response in arm A was associated with pretreatment TIL clonality.

Germline V lookup: CDR1 SGHNT, CDR2 YENEEA. The CDR3 is 14 residues long. With 3 bases removed from V and 1 base from J, the gap between germline ends came to 9 bases. As for treatment: randomized to nivolumab then ipilimumab (arm A) or the reverse (arm B). The method was immunoSEQ multiplex PCR; TCRdb's version includes in-frame clones alone and lacks a portion of them. The table includes about 12,000 clones, 26% detected once. V usage is TRBV11-3 and J usage is TRBJ1-1; D unresolved. The sequence was obtained from a human donor with melanoma. This specimen was tumor tissue (inferred from file names), taken from a patient given nivolumab and ipilimumab in sequence. The CDR3 nucleotides read TGTGCCAGCAGCTTCGGATGGACGAACACTGAAGCTTTCTTT. Translating it yields CASSFGWTNTEAFF. Using reference TRBV11-3 and TRBJ1-1 for the parts outside the CDR3, the full variable domain is EAGVVQSPRYKIIEKKQPVAFWCNPISGHNTLYWYLQNLGQGPELLIRYENEEAVDDSQLPKDRFSAERLKGVDSTLKIQPAELGDSAVYLCASSFGWTNTEAFFGQGTRLTVV.